The source of this TCR beta chain is a study of cytomegalovirus exposure and HLA in healthy donors. Study-wide background: Sequencing of roughly 180 million T cells in an earlier analysis found around 110 million unique TCR beta sequences. The study placed less than 90% of its approximately 360 genotyped donors in the Caucasian-associated ancestry cluster.

Study-level findings and limits: Some TCR beta chains (more than 150 of them) were listed as cytomegalovirus-associated.

The PCR employed 60 Vbeta primers together with 13 Jbeta primers. Method: immunoSEQ multiplex PCR; TCRdb's copy keeps in-frame clones and lacks some. In the table there are hundreds of thousands of clones, around 90% of which are singletons. About this clone: What it binds is unknown.

From germline, CDR1 is SGDLS and CDR2 YYNGEE. Trimming removed 3 bases at V and 10 bases at J, with 10 bases between. CDR3 size: 12 residues. The sequenced sample consisted of PBMCs. The TCR was taken from a woman younger than 30 in good health and CMV-seronegative. V usage is TRBV9 and J usage is TRBJ2-2, with a weak D call TRBD2 (5 bases). CDR3: CASSAYSEELFF. The CDR3 DNA reads TGTGCCAGCAGCGCCTATAGCGAGGAGCTGTTTTTT. Drawing the rest from reference TRBV9 and TRBJ2-2, the complete variable domain is DSGVTQTPKHLITATGQRVTLRCSPRSGDLSVYWYQQSLDQGLQFLIQYYNGEERAKGNILERFSAQQFPDLHSELNLSSLELGDSALYFCASSAYSEELFFGEGSRLTVL.